What follows are 18 T cell receptor beta chains derived from one specimen sequenced in a study of T and B cells in COVID-19 patients (dated by TCRdb to 2020 to 2022). This sample was sequenced with an Illumina MiSeq. Multiplex PCR with BIOMED2 TRB-A/B primer pools was used to amplify TRB rearrangements. TCRdb reran the public reads through fastp at Q25 and MiXCR, keeping productive beta chains. Rows with a matching CDR3 protein are joined into one entry that keeps the most common DNA and genes. Across this sample there are about 14,000 distinct CDR3 sequences, with about 29% seen only once. The top ten clonotypes cover about 1.2% of the sample. TRB repertoires were amplified from roughly 230-500 ng of genomic DNA extracted from blood. The sequencing input was blood. The source of these receptors is a human donor who had recovered from COVID-19.

To note about this clonotype: A much larger clone lies a single base off, so this may be a read error. The rearrangement joins TRBV6-1 to TRBJ2-3, with D possibly matching TRBD1 (5 bases). CDR1 is MNHNS, CDR2 SASEGT, per germline. The CDR3 length is 15 residues. CDR3 in amino acids: CASSYPGHFTDTHYF. The CDR3 DNA sequence: TGTGCCAGCAGTTACCCCGGACACTTCACAGATACGCATTATTTT.

A single count supports this clonotype. The chain is built from TRBV20-1 and TRBJ2-3; 8 nucleotides agree with TRBD2. The CDR3 has 13 residues. Germline V gene sequence: CDR1 DFQATT, CDR2 SNEGSKA (reference sequence). The V segment lost 2 bases and the J segment 3 bases; nucleotides outside the gene matches: 1. CDR3 amino acids: CSARRGGTDTQYF. In DNA form, the CDR3 reads TGCAGTGCTAGACGGGGGGGTACAGATACGCAGTATTTT.

The V gene is TRBV7-9, the J gene TRBJ1-3; weak D call: TRBD1 (5 bases). Germline loops: CDR1 SEHNR, CDR2 FQNEAQ (reference sequence). V dropped 2 bases and J dropped 0 bases, with 11 bases sitting between them. CDR3 length equals 16 residues. The CDR3 DNA is TGTGCCAGCAGCTTACAGGGACTCAGCTCTGGAAACACCATATATTTT. Its protein product is CASSLQGLSSGNTIYF.

This clonotype qualifies as medium-sized. J is TRBJ1-4 and V is TRBV5-4; tentatively, D is TRBD1 (6 bases). CDR1 SGHNT and CDR2 YYREEE come from the germline V gene (reference sequence). The CDR3 consists of 15 residues. V dropped 0 bases and J dropped 4 bases, with 10 bases sitting between them. The DNA for the CDR3 is TGTGCCAGCAGCTTGGACAGGGAACGTAATGAAAAACTGTTTTTT. As protein: CASSLDRERNEKLFF.

The J gene is TRBJ1-3, the V gene TRBV30; D is perhaps TRBD1 (5 bases). The V end was cut by 3 bases, the J end by 0 bases, with 9 bases between. Germline V CDR1 and CDR2: GTSNPN, SVGIG (reference sequence). This CDR3 is built from 14 residues. This CDR3 is CAWRAGSSGNTIYF. The CDR3 DNA reads TGTGCCTGGAGAGCAGGGAGCTCTGGAAACACCATATATTTT.

This chain joins TRBV6-5 and TRBJ2-7; perhaps TRBD1 as D (5 bases). Per the germline V gene, CDR1 is MNHEY and CDR2 is SVGAGI. The ends were cut back, 4 bases at V and 3 bases at J, with 16 bases in the middle. The CDR3 consists of 15 residues. CDR3 nucleotides: TGTGCCAGCAGTTTGGGCGGCCAGGGAATCTACGAGCAGTACTTC. As protein: CASSLGGQGIYEQYF.

This clonotype turned up a few times. The chain's CDR3 is CASSLQSGGPDTQYF. The DNA of the CDR3 is TGTGCCAGCAGCTTACAAAGCGGGGGCCCGGATACGCAGTATTTT. The chain carries TRBV7-2 and TRBJ2-3; 8 bases agree with TRBD2. This CDR3 has 15 amino acids. In germline, CDR1 is SGHTA, CDR2 FQGNSA. Trimming took 2 bases from V and 6 from J; bases not matched to a gene: 7.

J is TRBJ2-1 and V is TRBV20-1; 7 nucleotides match TRBD1. Germline V gene sequence: CDR1 DFQATT, CDR2 SNEGSKA (reference sequence). V lost 3 bases to trimming and J lost 3 bases; unmatched junction nucleotides: 2. The CDR3 has 13 residues. The CDR3 here is CSASRDSYNEQFF. CDR3 DNA: TGCAGTGCTAGCCGGGACAGCTACAATGAGCAGTTCTTC.

The chain uses TRBV5-6 and TRBJ2-3; perhaps TRBD2 as D (6 bases). This CDR3 comprises 15 residues. The V gene lost 1 base and the J gene lost 3 bases, with 12 bases spanning the gap. Germline lookup yields CDR1 SGHDT and CDR2 YYEEEE. The CDR3 here is CASSLSSAGTDTQYF. The CDR3 DNA is TGTGCCAGCAGCTTGAGTTCAGCGGGTACAGATACGCAGTATTTT.

By frequency in the sample, this clonotype is medium-sized. The chain carries TRBV29-1 and TRBJ2-3; TRBD2 aligns across 7 bases. With V trimmed by 5 bases and J by 4 bases, 3 bases remained unmatched. The CDR3 has 12 residues. In germline, CDR1 is SQVTM, CDR2 ANQGSEA. The CDR3 loop is CSVLGGADTQYF. CDR3 nucleotides: TGCAGCGTTTTGGGGGGGGCAGATACGCAGTATTTT.

This chain joins TRBV12-3 or TRBV12-4 and TRBJ1-1, with D possibly being TRBD1 (5 bases). There are 12 residues in the CDR3. Trimming took 6 bases from V and 10 from J, leaving 15 bases between them. The DNA for the CDR3 is TGTGCCAGCAGCCCACCCCCCGGGGGAGCTTTCTTT. This codes for CASSPPPGGAFF.

This clonotype is labeled as medium-sized (0.01 to 0.1%). This rearrangement joins TRBV29-1 to TRBJ2-5; weak D call: TRBD1 (6 bases). Per the germline V gene, CDR1 is SQVTM and CDR2 is ANQGSEA. V was pared by 3 bases and J by 2 bases, with 7 bases between. CDR3 length equals 12 residues. As DNA, the CDR3 is TGCAGCGTTGAGCAGGGGCAAGAGACCCAGTACTTC. Translated, it gives CSVEQGQETQYF.

J is TRBJ1-5 and V is TRBV30; D might be TRBD1 (5 bases). V gave up 0 bases and J gave up 9 bases, with 9 bases separating them. The CDR3 loop spans 12 amino acids. Germline-derived CDR1 and CDR2 are GTSNPN and SVGIG (reference sequence). The CDR3 nucleotides read TGTGCCTGGAGTGTGGGACGTAGGCCCCAGCATTTT. Translation: CAWSVGRRPQHF.

In this sample, this clonotype turned up many times. J is TRBJ2-3 and V is TRBV5-4; D uncertain. Trimming left V 4 bases short and J 0 bases short, with 12 bases between. This CDR3 has 15 amino acids. Germline loops: CDR1 SGHNT, CDR2 YYREEE (reference sequence). CDR3 sequence reads: CASSPDSSSTDTQYF. CDR3 nucleotide sequence: TGTGCCAGCAGCCCGGATTCCTCTAGCACAGATACGCAGTATTTT.

This clonotype occurred a few times. V gene TRBV4-3 combines with J gene TRBJ2-7; no reliable D call. Trimming shortened V by 4 bases and J by 0 bases, and 16 bases separated the two germline ends. CDR1 and CDR2 from the germline V gene are LGHNA and YSLEER. The length of the CDR3 is 16 residues. In nucleotides, the CDR3 is TGCGCCAGCAGCCCCTTCGTAAGGTCAAGCTCCTACGAGCAGTACTTC. Its translation: CASSPFVRSSSYEQYF.

CDR3: CASSLAGGTRTDTQYF. CDR3 nucleotides: TGCGCCAGCAGCTTGGCGGGGGGAACAAGGACAGATACGCAGTATTTT. J is TRBJ2-3 and V is TRBV5-1; TRBD2 agrees at 7 bases. CDR3 length: 16 residues. Germline loops: CDR1 SGHRS, CDR2 YFSETQ. V was pared by 0 bases and J by 3 bases, with 7 bases of the junction left unmatched. Using reference TRBV5-1 and TRBJ2-3 for the parts outside the CDR3, the full variable domain is KAGVTQTPRYLIKTRGQQVTLSCSPISGHRSVSWYQQTPGQGLQFLFEYFSETQRNKGNFPGRFSGRQFSNSRSEMNVSTLELGDSALYLCASSLAGGTRTDTQYFGPGTRLTVL.

By sample fraction, this clonotype is medium-sized. The rearrangement joins TRBV27 to TRBJ1-6; no clear D. Germline-derived CDR1 and CDR2 are MNHEY and SMNVEV (reference sequence). V shed 2 bases and J shed 6 bases, with 14 bases lying between them. The CDR3 runs 16 residues. The CDR3 nucleotides are TGTGCCAGCAGTTTAAGGTGGTTTTGGCGTAATTCACCCCTCCACTTT. Protein product: CASSLRWFWRNSPLHF.

In its sample, this clonotype ranks as medium-sized. CDR3 bases: TGTGCCAGTAACCCACGGTCCGGGACTCCCGACGGGGATGAAAAACTGTTTTTT. It yields the protein CASNPRSGTPDGDEKLFF. The V gene is TRBV19, the J gene TRBJ1-4; a possible D gene is TRBD1 (5 bases). The CDR3 runs to 18 residues. Germline V lookup: CDR1 LNHDA, CDR2 SQIVND (reference sequence). Trimming took 7 bases from V and 6 from J, leaving 27 bases between them.